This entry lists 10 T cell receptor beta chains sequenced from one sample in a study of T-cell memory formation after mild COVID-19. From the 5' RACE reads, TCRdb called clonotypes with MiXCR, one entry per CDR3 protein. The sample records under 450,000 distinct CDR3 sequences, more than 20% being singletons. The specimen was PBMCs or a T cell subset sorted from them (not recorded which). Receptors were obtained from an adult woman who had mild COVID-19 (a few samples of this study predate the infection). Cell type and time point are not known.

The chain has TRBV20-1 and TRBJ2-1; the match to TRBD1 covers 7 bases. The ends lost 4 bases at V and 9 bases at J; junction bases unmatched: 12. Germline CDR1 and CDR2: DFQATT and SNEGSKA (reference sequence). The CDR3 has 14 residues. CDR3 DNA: TGCAGTGCTATTAGACAGGGTCCTTTTTTTGAGCAGTTCTTC. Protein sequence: CSAIRQGPFFEQFF.

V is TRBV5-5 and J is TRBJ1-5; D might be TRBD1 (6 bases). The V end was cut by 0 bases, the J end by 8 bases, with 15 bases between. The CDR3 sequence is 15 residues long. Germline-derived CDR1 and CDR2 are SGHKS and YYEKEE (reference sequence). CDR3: CASSLGTAIIEPQHF. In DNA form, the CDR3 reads TGTGCCAGCAGCTTGGGGACAGCTATCATAGAGCCCCAGCATTTT.

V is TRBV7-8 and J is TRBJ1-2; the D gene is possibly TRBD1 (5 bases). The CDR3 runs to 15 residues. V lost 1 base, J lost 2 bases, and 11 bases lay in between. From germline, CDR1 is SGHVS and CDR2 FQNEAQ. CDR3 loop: CASSLEAYRNYGYTF. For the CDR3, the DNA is TGTGCCAGCAGCTTAGAGGCCTACAGGAACTATGGCTACACCTTC. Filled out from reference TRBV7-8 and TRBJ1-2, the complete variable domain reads GAGVSQSPRYKVAKRGQDVALRCDPISGHVSLFWYQQALGQGPEFLTYFQNEAQLDKSGLPSDRFFAERPEGSVSTLKIQRTQQEDSAVYLCASSLEAYRNYGYTFGSGTRLTVV.

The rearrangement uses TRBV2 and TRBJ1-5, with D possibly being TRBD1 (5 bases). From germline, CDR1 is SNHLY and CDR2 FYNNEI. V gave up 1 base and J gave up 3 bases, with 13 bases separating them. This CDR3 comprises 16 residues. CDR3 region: CASSEGGGTYNQPQHF. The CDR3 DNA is TGTGCCAGCAGTGAAGGTGGAGGGACCTACAATCAGCCCCAGCATTTT. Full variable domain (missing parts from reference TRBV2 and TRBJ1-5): EPEVTQTPSHQVTQMGQEVILRCVPISNHLYFYWYRQILGQKVEFLVSFYNNEISEKSEIFDDQFSVERPDGSNFTLKIRSTKLEDSAMYFCASSEGGGTYNQPQHFGDGTRLSIL.

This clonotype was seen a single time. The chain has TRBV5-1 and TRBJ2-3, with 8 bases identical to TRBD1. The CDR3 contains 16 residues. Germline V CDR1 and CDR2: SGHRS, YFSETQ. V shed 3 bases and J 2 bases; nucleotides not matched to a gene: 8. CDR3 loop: CASSYGTGVITDTQYF. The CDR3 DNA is TGCGCCAGCAGCTACGGGACAGGAGTTATCACAGATACGCAGTATTTT.

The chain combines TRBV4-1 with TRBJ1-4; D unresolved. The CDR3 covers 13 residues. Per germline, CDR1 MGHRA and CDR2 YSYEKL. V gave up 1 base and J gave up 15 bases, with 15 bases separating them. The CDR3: CASSQAAETSLFF. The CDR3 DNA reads TGCGCCAGCAGCCAAGCGGCAGAGACTAGTTTGTTTTTT.

The CDR3 protein is CATSDLDGRSSTDTQYF. The CDR3 region has the DNA TGTGCCACCAGTGATCTGGACGGCAGATCTAGCACAGATACGCAGTATTTT. The genes are TRBV24-1 and TRBJ2-3; D not resolved. The CDR3 is made up of 17 amino acids. The germline gives CDR1 KGHDR, CDR2 SFDVKD. With 3 bases removed from V and 0 bases from J, the gap between germline ends came to 15 bases.

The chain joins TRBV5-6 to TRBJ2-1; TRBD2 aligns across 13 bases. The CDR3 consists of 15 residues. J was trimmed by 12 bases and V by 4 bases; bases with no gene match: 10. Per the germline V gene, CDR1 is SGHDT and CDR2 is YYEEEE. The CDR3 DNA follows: TGTGCCAGCAGCCGAGGGACTAGCGGGAACGGGTGGCAGTTCTTC. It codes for CASSRGTSGNGWQFF.

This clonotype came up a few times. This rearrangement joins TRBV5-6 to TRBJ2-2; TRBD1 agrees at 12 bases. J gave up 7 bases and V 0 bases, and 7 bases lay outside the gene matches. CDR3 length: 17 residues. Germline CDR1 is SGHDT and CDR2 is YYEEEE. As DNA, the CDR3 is TGTGCCAGCAGCTTGGTTCCGGGACAGGGGGCAATCGGGGAGCTGTTTTTT. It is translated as CASSLVPGQGAIGELFF.

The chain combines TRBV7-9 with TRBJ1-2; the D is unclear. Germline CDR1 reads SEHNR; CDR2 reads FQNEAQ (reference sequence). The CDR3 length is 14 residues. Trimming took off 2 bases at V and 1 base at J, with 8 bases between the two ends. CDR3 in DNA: TGTGCCAGCAGCTTAATACCCCATAACTATGGCTACACCTTC. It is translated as CASSLIPHNYGYTF.